Below, 26 T cell receptor beta chains from the same sample are listed, as sequenced in a study of T cells in localized non-small cell lung cancer. Clones were read by immunoSEQ multiplex PCR, and TCRdb kept only the in-frame ones, dropping some. The table has 3,300 or so clones, 20% to 25% seen once. The sample consisted of lung tumor tissue, taken before any cancer treatment. The source is a man aged 35 to 69 with stage II squamous cell lung carcinoma.

This clone is classed as medium-sized. The V call is TRBV19, the J call TRBJ2-1; 10 bases fit TRBD2. This CDR3 region has 13 residues. CDR1 is LNHDA, CDR2 SQIVND, per germline (reference sequence). J lost 6 bases, V lost 8 bases, and 4 bases had no gene match. The CDR3 DNA sequence: TGTGCCAGTCTGCTAGCGGGGGCCAATGAGCAGTTCTTC. Translating gives CASLLAGANEQFF.

This chain uses TRBV5-1 with TRBJ2-5; no definite D call. The germline V gene has CDR1 SGHRS and CDR2 YFSETQ. The length of the CDR3 is 14 residues. Trimming removed 0 bases from V and 3 bases from J, with 9 bases in between. The CDR3 nucleotides are TGCGCCAGCAGCTTGGGGTGGGGTGAAGAGACCCAGTACTTC. This codes for CASSLGWGEETQYF.

V gene TRBV29-1 combines with J gene TRBJ2-2; TRBD2 matches 10 bases. The CDR3 is 14 amino acids. After removal of 6 bases from V and 5 bases from J, the junction contained 6 bases not matched to a gene. Looked up from germline, CDR1 is SQVTM and CDR2 is ANQGSEA. CDR3 sequence reads: CSVVSGRGTGELFF. The DNA of the CDR3 is TGCAGCGTCGTAAGCGGGAGGGGTACCGGGGAGCTGTTTTTT.

V usage is TRBV9 and J usage is TRBJ2-3; 8 bases are shared with TRBD1. This CDR3 spans 16 amino acids. Per the germline V gene, CDR1 is SGDLS and CDR2 is YYNGEE. V shed 3 bases, J shed 5 bases, and the junction held 11 bases outside the gene matches. The CDR3 nucleotides read TGTGCCAGCAGCGGCGCCTCGGACAGGGCTAGAGATACGCAGTATTTT. The encoded protein is CASSGASDRARDTQYF.

V gene TRBV12-5 combines with J gene TRBJ2-5; TRBD1 might be the D (6 bases). CDR3 size: 13 residues. Germline assignment: CDR1 LGHNT and CDR2 FRNRAP. Trimming shortened V by 6 bases and J by 0 bases, and 8 bases separated the two germline ends. CDR3 sequence: CASGKGDQETQYF. The DNA of the CDR3 is TGTGCTAGTGGGAAGGGGGACCAAGAGACCCAGTACTTC.

This chain joins TRBV14 and TRBJ2-7, with 10 bases that match TRBD1. Germline CDR1 is SGHDN and CDR2 is FVKESK. The CDR3 runs 14 residues. V dropped 4 bases and J dropped 2; count of bases not matched to a gene: 2. The CDR3 nucleotides are TGTGCCAGCAGCCTTGGGACAGGGGCCTACGAGCAGTACTTC. This codes for CASSLGTGAYEQYF.

Relative to its sample, this clone is medium-sized. The chain combines TRBV28 with TRBJ2-5, with D unclear. Germline V gene data show CDR1 as MDHEN and CDR2 as SYDVKM. CDR3 length: 14 amino acids. V gave up 3 bases and J gave up 1 base, with 9 bases separating them. CDR3 coding DNA: TGTGCCAGCAGTTTCTCGCAGGCCCAAGAGACCCAGTACTTC. Amino acids: CASSFSQAQETQYF.

This clone was seen a few times. The gene calls are TRBV6-8 and TRBJ2-7; D is undetermined. Germline CDR1 and CDR2: MNHGY and SAAAGT. CDR3 length equals 16 residues. Trimming left V 0 bases short and J 2 bases short, with 14 bases between. CDR3 sequence reads: CASSYSRHPIPYEQYF. The CDR3 DNA is TGTGCCAGCAGTTACTCGAGACATCCTATCCCCTACGAGCAGTACTTC.

DNA of the CDR3: TGCGCCAGCAGCTTGGGTGGGGCAGCAGAGTACCAAGAGACCCAGTACTTC. Residues: CASSLGGAAEYQETQYF. The chain joins TRBV5-1 to TRBJ2-5, with D tentatively TRBD1 (5 bases). Between the trimmed V and J ends, which lost 0 bases and 0 bases, there was a span of 15 bases. Germline assignment: CDR1 SGHRS and CDR2 YFSETQ. This CDR3 is built from 17 residues.

This clone appeared a few times. V and J are TRBV15 and TRBJ2-3, with D unclear. The CDR3 is 15 residues long. Trimming pared 0 bases from V and 3 bases from J, leaving 10 bases between. Germline V gene sequence: CDR1 LNHNV, CDR2 YYDKDF (reference sequence). This CDR3 reads CATSRDGQATDTQYF. DNA of the CDR3: TGTGCCACCAGCAGAGATGGGCAGGCAACAGATACGCAGTATTTT.

The V and J genes are TRBV5-1 and TRBJ2-2, with 7 bases fitting TRBD1. J lost 6 bases, V lost 4 bases, and 9 bases had no gene match. The CDR3 length is 15 residues. Looked up from germline, CDR1 is SGHRS and CDR2 is YFSETQ. CDR3 residues: CASSTGQTVAGELFF. The CDR3 nucleotides read TGCGCCAGCAGCACGGGACAGACTGTAGCCGGGGAGCTGTTTTTT.

This chain uses TRBV28 with TRBJ2-1; the match to TRBD2 covers 8 bases. Germline CDR1 is MDHEN and CDR2 is SYDVKM. The junction had 9 bases not matched to a gene; V was cut back by 8 bases and J by 3 bases. This CDR3 spans 15 amino acids. The CDR3 nucleotides are TGTGCCAGCCTTTCCGGGACTAGGGACTACAATGAGCAGTTCTTC. Translated, it gives CASLSGTRDYNEQFF.

The chain has TRBV25-1 and TRBJ2-6, with 7 positions matching TRBD1. From germline, CDR1 is MGHDK and CDR2 SYGVNS. V gave up 6 bases and J gave up 4 bases; unmatched junction bases: 9. The CDR3 has 16 residues. CDR3 residues: CASRAPTGPGANVLTF. DNA for the CDR3: TGTGCCAGCAGAGCCCCGACAGGGCCAGGGGCCAACGTCCTGACTTTC.

This clone showed up just a few times. V usage is TRBV6-8 and J usage is TRBJ2-7; D ambiguous. Per the germline V gene, CDR1 is MNHGY and CDR2 is SAAAGT. Trimming removed 4 bases from V and 0 bases from J, with 13 bases in between. The CDR3 consists of 15 residues. CDR3 nucleotides: TGTGCCAGCAGTTTAACAGATAGGAGCTCCTACGAGCAGTACTTC. Protein: CASSLTDRSSYEQYF.

The chain is built from TRBV11-3 and TRBJ2-1; D is unclear. V was trimmed by 4 bases and J by 9 bases, leaving 16 bases between them. The CDR3 is 14 amino acids. Germline loops: CDR1 SGHNT, CDR2 YENEEA. DNA for the CDR3: TGTGCCAGCAGCTCCCCATCCTTAGCTATTGAGCAGTTCTTC. This translates into CASSSPSLAIEQFF.

V usage is TRBV19 and J usage is TRBJ1-5; D might be TRBD1 (6 bases). V was pared by 6 bases and J by 0 bases, with 9 bases between. The CDR3 has 14 residues. Germline assignment: CDR1 LNHDA and CDR2 SQIVND (reference sequence). The CDR3 DNA follows: TGTGCCAGTAGGAGGACAGTTAGCAATCAGCCCCAGCATTTT. Translating gives CASRRTVSNQPQHF.

This chain connects TRBV6-7 to TRBJ2-4; TRBD1 matches at 10 bases. TRBV6-7 is assigned to the ORF class and has an uncertain function. This CDR3 has 17 residues. Losses at the gene ends were 3 bases for V and 7 bases for J; bases not matched to a gene: 12. As DNA, the CDR3 is TGTGCCAGCAGTTATGGTGACAGGGGGCAGAGGGTGAACATTCAGTACTTC. It is translated as CASSYGDRGQRVNIQYF.

This clone was seen only a few times. This sequence joins TRBV9 and TRBJ1-2; TRBD1 agrees at 9 bases. Germline assignment: CDR1 SGDLS and CDR2 YYNGEE. J gave up 3 bases and V 3 bases, and 15 bases lay outside the gene matches. The CDR3 is made up of 18 amino acids. The CDR3 sequence: CASSAERGQGSHDYGYTF. The CDR3 DNA sequence: TGTGCCAGCAGCGCAGAGAGAGGACAGGGGTCCCACGACTATGGCTACACCTTC.

Ten or more counts support this clone. This sequence joins TRBV4-1 and TRBJ2-7, with D possibly being TRBD1 (6 bases). The CDR3 consists of 14 residues. Germline values: CDR1 MGHRA, CDR2 YSYEKL. V lost 1 base to trimming and J lost 4 bases, with 11 bases between them. The CDR3 bases are TGCGCCAGCAGCCAAGGGACAGAGAGGTACGAGCAGTACTTC. Residues: CASSQGTERYEQYF.

In this sample, this clone turned up many times. This sequence joins TRBV11-3 and TRBJ1-2; 7 bases match TRBD1. The V gene's germline CDR1 is SGHNT and CDR2 YENEEA. Trimming took 5 bases from V and 4 from J; bases not matched to a gene: 10. The CDR3 spans 15 residues. The CDR3 region is CASSRYPGGSYGYTF. In DNA, the CDR3 is TGTGCCAGCAGCCGATACCCAGGGGGTAGCTATGGCTACACCTTC.

About this clone itself: The junction departs from the called germline gene at one end, perhaps through a read error. The chain joins TRBV11-3 to TRBJ2-5; perhaps TRBD2 as D (6 bases). The length of the CDR3 is 15 residues. Germline-derived CDR1 and CDR2 are SGHNT and YENEEA. The CDR3 reads CASSQAGTAQETQYF. The CDR3 DNA sequence: TGTGCTAGCAGCCAAGCCGGGACTGCTCAAGAGACCCAGTACTTC.

This clone qualifies as medium-sized. CDR3 nucleotides: TGTGCCAGCAGGGCTCAGGGTTTCGAACAGCCCCAGCATTTT. This sequence encodes CASRAQGFEQPQHF. The gene calls are TRBV6-8 and TRBJ1-5; tentatively, D is TRBD1 (5 bases). Germline CDR1 reads MNHGY; CDR2 reads SAAAGT. The CDR3 is 14 residues long. Trimming shortened V by 6 bases and J by 7 bases, and 16 bases separated the two germline ends.

Notes on this clone: At one end, the junction sequence differs from germline, possibly due to a read error. The chain joins TRBV15 to TRBJ2-3, with a possible D match to TRBD2 (7 bases). Germline CDR1 is LNHNV and CDR2 is YYDKDF (reference sequence). This CDR3 is 14 amino acids long. CDR3 bases: TGTGCCAGCAGCTTAGGGGGGGCTGTCGATACGCAGTATTTT. It translates to CASSLGGAVDTQYF.

This sequence joins TRBV11-3 and TRBJ2-1; 8 bases are shared with TRBD2. With V trimmed by 6 bases and J by 5 bases, 9 bases remained unmatched. The CDR3 runs 15 residues. The germline V gene has CDR1 SGHNT and CDR2 YENEEA. The CDR3 sequence is CASSLRGGLNNEQFF. CDR3 nucleotides: TGTGCCAGCAGTTTACGGGGGGGCCTCAACAATGAGCAGTTCTTC.

CDR3 loop: CAWGPDREYGYTF. The CDR3 coding sequence is TGTGCCTGGGGGCCCGACAGGGAATACGGCTACACCTTC. The J gene is TRBJ1-2, the V gene TRBV30; TRBD1 matches at 7 bases. CDR1 is GTSNPN and CDR2 is SVGIG in the germline V gene (reference sequence). V gave up 5 bases and J gave up 8 bases; unmatched junction bases: 11. This CDR3 is built from 13 residues. Full variable domain (missing parts from reference TRBV30 and TRBJ1-2): SQTIHQWPATLVQPVGSPLSLECTVEGTSNPNLYWYRQAAGRGLQLLFYSVGIGQISSEVPQNLSASRPQDRQFILSSKKLLLSDSGFYLCAWGPDREYGYTFGSGTRLTVV.

This chain uses TRBV6-8 with TRBJ1-2, with D perhaps matching TRBD1 (5 bases). CDR1 is MNHGY and CDR2 is SAAAGT in the germline V gene. The germline V and J ends were trimmed by 10 bases and 2 bases, with 14 bases remaining between them. CDR3 length: 13 residues. The CDR3 DNA is TGTGCCACCCACGGGACCTTAAACTATGGCTACACCTTC. Residues: CATHGTLNYGYTF.